This T cell receptor (beta chain) was captured by sequencing in a study of CD8+ T cells in alopecia areata. Reverse transcription of extracted RNA yielded cDNA, which provided the sequencing template. Sequenced by immunoSEQ multiplex PCR; TCRdb stores in-frame clones only, minus some. The table shows around 250,000 clones, with roughly two thirds occurring only once. The CDR3 is made up of 18 amino acids. Per the germline V gene, CDR1 is LGHNA and CDR2 is YSLEER. The ends were cut back, 0 bases at V and 0 bases at J, with 12 bases in the middle. Here the sequenced sample was CD4+ T cells sorted from blood, taken at week 0. This sequence joins TRBV4-3 and TRBJ1-6; maybe TRBD1 (6 bases). The TCR originated in a human donor with alopecia areata. The CDR3 is CASSQDLLGGSYNSPLHF. The CDR3 nucleotides are TGCGCCAGCAGCCAAGATCTATTAGGGGGCTCCTATAATTCACCCCTCCACTTT.